Following are 28 T cell receptor beta chains from one sample sequenced in a study of cytomegalovirus exposure and HLA in healthy donors. Data came from immunoSEQ multiplex PCR; TCRdb stores just in-frame clones and leaves some out. Here the sample spans around 130,000 clones, over 85% being singletons. The specimen was PBMCs. All receptors derive from a man aged 25 to 40 in good health and CMV-seronegative.

The CDR3 spells CASSLAQGAYSYEQYF. Written as DNA, the CDR3 is TGTGCCAGCAGCTTAGCTCAGGGGGCTTATTCCTACGAGCAGTACTTC. This chain links TRBV7-9 with TRBJ2-7; 8 bases map to TRBD1. The CDR3 is 16 residues long. J gave up 1 base and V 0 bases, and 5 bases lay outside the gene matches. CDR1 is SEHNR, CDR2 FQNEAQ, per germline (reference sequence).

For this clone: The same CDR3 can be traced to other DNA sequences in this sample. CDR3: CASSLGQGGQPQHF. The CDR3 DNA follows: TGTGCCAGCAGTTTAGGACAGGGCGGTCAGCCCCAGCATTTT. The rearrangement uses TRBV28 and TRBJ1-5, with TRBD1 identical over 8 bases. The CDR3 totals 14 residues. CDR1 and CDR2 from the germline V gene are MDHEN and SYDVKM. Trimming took 2 bases from V and 6 from J; bases not matched to a gene: 3.

The chain has TRBV6-5 and TRBJ2-1; TRBD1 aligns across 12 bases. CDR3 length: 13 residues. Trimming at V came to 8 bases and at J to 6 bases, leaving 2 bases not matched to a gene. From germline, CDR1 is MNHEY and CDR2 SVGAGI. CDR3 in amino acids: CASGTGGFNEQFF. The DNA for the CDR3 is TGTGCCAGCGGGACAGGGGGCTTCAATGAGCAGTTCTTC.

The chain employs TRBV4-1 and TRBJ2-5; 8 bases line up with TRBD2. Trimming at V came to 2 bases and at J to 3 bases, leaving 5 bases not matched to a gene. Germline V gene lookup returns CDR1 MGHRA and CDR2 YSYEKL. CDR3 size: 15 residues. CDR3 region: CASSQSWGLEETQYF. CDR3 bases: TGCGCCAGCAGCCAAAGCTGGGGACTAGAAGAGACCCAGTACTTC.

The chain uses TRBV10-2 and TRBJ2-4; 9 nucleotides agree with TRBD2. The ends lost 6 bases at V and 3 bases at J; junction bases unmatched: 6. The CDR3 is 15 residues long. Germline lookup yields CDR1 WSHSY and CDR2 SAAADI. The CDR3 DNA sequence: TGCGCCAGCAGCCCCTATAGCGGGGGCAAAAACATTCAGTACTTC. This encodes CASSPYSGGKNIQYF.

The chain combines TRBV15 with TRBJ2-3; TRBD2 aligns across 12 bases. The CDR3 is 16 amino acids. V trimming: 2 bases; J trimming: 2 bases; junction bases outside the gene matches: 2. Germline V gene lookup returns CDR1 LNHNV and CDR2 YYDKDF (reference sequence). The CDR3 loop reads CATSRTSGGYTDTQYF. The CDR3 DNA is TGTGCCACCAGCAGAACTAGCGGGGGGTACACAGATACGCAGTATTTT. Full variable domain (outside the CDR3, taken from reference TRBV15 and TRBJ2-3): DAMVIQNPRYQVTQFGKPVTLSCSQTLNHNVMYWYQQKSSQAPKLLFHYYDKDFNNEADTPDNFQSRRPNTSFCFLDIRSPGLGDTAMYLCATSRTSGGYTDTQYFGPGTRLTVL.

The chain has TRBV7-2 and TRBJ1-4; 7 positions agree with TRBD1. Germline CDR1 and CDR2: SGHTA and FQGNSA. The CDR3 has 15 residues. V lost 3 bases, J lost 0 bases, and 1 base stayed unmatched. The CDR3, as DNA: TGTGCCAGCAGCTTTACAGGGGCAACTAATGAAAAACTGTTTTTT. Encoded protein: CASSFTGATNEKLFF.

J is TRBJ2-7 and V is TRBV27; 7 bases agree with TRBD2. Trimming at V came to 5 bases and at J to 5 bases, leaving 9 bases not matched to a gene. The germline CDR1 and CDR2 sequences are MNHEY and SMNVEV (reference sequence). There are 14 residues in the CDR3. The CDR3 DNA is TGTGCCAGCAGTCCCCGCGGGGGAAAGGACGAGCAGTACTTC. This translates into CASSPRGGKDEQYF.

V usage is TRBV7-9 and J usage is TRBJ2-1; maybe TRBD1 (6 bases). Trimming pared 3 bases from V and 1 base from J, leaving 7 bases between. Germline assignment: CDR1 SEHNR and CDR2 FQNEAQ (reference sequence). The CDR3 runs 14 residues. CDR3 nucleotide sequence: TGTGCCAGCAGCTTTAGGGGGTCCTACAATGAGCAGTTCTTC. This translates into CASSFRGSYNEQFF.

This clone was counted a few times. J is TRBJ2-7 and V is TRBV2, with D possibly being TRBD2 (6 bases). The CDR3 sequence is 14 residues long. V shed 2 bases and J shed 0 bases, with 8 bases lying between them. Germline lookup yields CDR1 SNHLY and CDR2 FYNNEI. CDR3 loop: CASSEWDFSYEQYF. The CDR3 DNA sequence: TGTGCCAGCAGTGAATGGGACTTCTCCTACGAGCAGTACTTC.

The chain carries TRBV20-1 and TRBJ2-7; D uncertain. Germline loops: CDR1 DFQATT, CDR2 SNEGSKA (reference sequence). Between the trimmed V and J ends, which lost 6 bases and 3 bases, there was a span of 9 bases. The CDR3 totals 11 residues. The CDR3 protein is CSAEVGYEQYF. The DNA of the CDR3 is TGCAGTGCCGAGGTGGGCTACGAGCAGTACTTC.

The genes are TRBV29-1 and TRBJ2-7, with TRBD2 identical over 8 bases. This CDR3 spans 13 amino acids. V lost 6 bases and J lost 3; bases outside the gene matches: 7. Germline values: CDR1 SQVTM, CDR2 ANQGSEA. The CDR3 protein is CSVVRGVGYEQYF. Written as DNA, the CDR3 is TGCAGCGTCGTGCGGGGGGTGGGCTACGAGCAGTACTTC.

The rearrangement joins TRBV15 to TRBJ2-1, with D hard to call. The CDR3 is 14 amino acids. V was trimmed by 11 bases and J by 0 bases, leaving 14 bases between them. Germline V gene lookup returns CDR1 LNHNV and CDR2 YYDKDF (reference sequence). The CDR3 spells CAASTESSYNEQFF. The DNA for the CDR3 is TGTGCCGCCTCTACAGAGAGCTCCTACAATGAGCAGTTCTTC.

This clone was recorded once. This sequence joins TRBV7-9 and TRBJ2-1; TRBD1 matches 8 bases. Trimming at V came to 6 bases and at J to 8 bases, leaving 9 bases not matched to a gene. Germline V gene data show CDR1 as SEHNR and CDR2 as FQNEAQ (reference sequence). There are 14 residues in the CDR3. The CDR3: CASSSTTGVHEQFF. CDR3 DNA sequence: TGTGCCAGCAGTTCTACGACAGGGGTTCATGAGCAGTTCTTC.

The chain combines TRBV11-2 with TRBJ2-3; 7 bases fit TRBD2. The CDR3 runs to 15 residues. V trimming: 0 bases; J trimming: 7 bases; junction bases outside the gene matches: 7. Germline CDR1 reads SGHAT; CDR2 reads FQNNGV. CDR3: CASSLEAGKGYTQYF. As DNA, the CDR3 is TGTGCCAGCAGCTTAGAAGCGGGGAAAGGGTATACGCAGTATTTT.

The chain couples TRBV6-5 to TRBJ1-4; TRBD1 agrees at 9 bases. V lost 4 bases and J lost 8; bases outside the gene matches: 5. This CDR3 contains 14 residues. The germline CDR1 and CDR2 sequences are MNHEY and SVGAGI. The CDR3 DNA sequence: TGTGCCAGCAGTTTCGACAGGGGGGGAGAAAAACTGTTTTTT. Translated: CASSFDRGGEKLFF.

The chain uses TRBV28 and TRBJ1-1; TRBD1 aligns across 7 bases. V gave up 4 bases and J gave up 4 bases; unmatched junction bases: 9. From germline, CDR1 is MDHEN and CDR2 SYDVKM. The CDR3 spans 15 residues. The CDR3 DNA reads TGTGCCAGCAGTTCCCTGAGGGGGCAGTTCACTGAAGCTTTCTTT. Its translation is CASSSLRGQFTEAFF. The entire variable domain, with the rest obtained from reference TRBV28 and TRBJ1-1, is as follows: DVKVTQSSRYLVKRTGEKVFLECVQDMDHENMFWYRQDPGLGLRLIYFSYDVKMKEKGDIPEGYSVSREKKERFSLILESASTNQTSMYLCASSSLRGQFTEAFFGQGTRLTVV.

V and J are TRBV28 and TRBJ1-5, with TRBD1 matching over 7 bases. The V segment lost 3 bases and the J segment 4 bases; nucleotides outside the gene matches: 3. Germline assignment: CDR1 MDHEN and CDR2 SYDVKM. The CDR3 loop spans 14 amino acids. CDR3 DNA: TGTGCCAGCAGTTTGTCAGGGGGAAATCAGCCCCAGCATTTT. This gives the protein CASSLSGGNQPQHF.

The chain uses TRBV27 and TRBJ2-7, with a tentative D call TRBD1 (6 bases). Trimming left V 8 bases short and J 0 bases short, with 17 bases between. There are 15 residues in the CDR3. CDR1 and CDR2 (germline): MNHEY, SMNVEV (reference sequence). The CDR3 reads CASLSWGRGSYEQYF. As DNA, the CDR3 is TGTGCCAGCTTATCGTGGGGCAGGGGCTCCTACGAGCAGTACTTC.

The rearrangement links TRBV7-9 to TRBJ2-1; TRBD2 agrees at 7 bases. The CDR3 is made up of 15 amino acids. The junction had 6 bases not matched to a gene; V was cut back by 1 base and J by 6 bases. Germline values: CDR1 SEHNR, CDR2 FQNEAQ (reference sequence). Here the CDR3 reads CASSLVSRGGNEQFF. CDR3 DNA: TGTGCCAGCAGCTTAGTCTCTCGCGGGGGCAATGAGCAGTTCTTC.

The chain combines TRBV5-6 with TRBJ1-6; D possibly corresponds to TRBD1 (5 bases). In germline, CDR1 is SGHDT, CDR2 YYEEEE. V was trimmed by 3 bases and J by 10 bases, leaving 11 bases between them. This CDR3 spans 13 amino acids. CDR3 protein: CASSSDSRSPLHF. CDR3 nucleotide sequence: TGTGCCAGCAGCTCCGACAGCCGGTCACCCCTCCACTTT.

The genes are TRBV30 and TRBJ2-2; TRBD2 aligns across 7 bases. There are 15 residues in the CDR3. The trim removed 2 bases at V and 6 bases at J, leaving 9 bases unmatched. Germline values: CDR1 GTSNPN, CDR2 SVGIG (reference sequence). The DNA for the CDR3 is TGTGCCTGGAGTACCCGGGACTACCCTCCCGGGGAGCTGTTTTTT. Residues: CAWSTRDYPPGELFF.

The chain carries TRBV28 and TRBJ2-7; 13 positions match TRBD2. Germline CDR1 and CDR2: MDHEN and SYDVKM. The CDR3 sequence is 18 residues long. J was trimmed by 0 bases and V by 4 bases; bases with no gene match: 9. The CDR3 coding sequence is TGTGCCAGCAGTTCGAAATGGACTAGCGGGGGAAACTCCTACGAGCAGTACTTC. Amino acid sequence: CASSSKWTSGGNSYEQYF.

The chain recombines TRBV7-2 with TRBJ2-5, with 8 nucleotides matching TRBD1. Germline CDR1 reads SGHTA; CDR2 reads FQGNSA. The length of the CDR3 is 13 residues. After removal of 4 bases from V and 4 bases from J, the junction contained 2 bases not matched to a gene. The CDR3: CASSSGQGETQYF. CDR3 sequence (DNA): TGTGCCAGCAGCTCCGGACAGGGAGAGACCCAGTACTTC.

This sequence joins TRBV4-3 and TRBJ1-1; no reliable D call. This CDR3 spans 13 amino acids. The germline gives CDR1 LGHNA, CDR2 YSLEER. With 2 bases removed from V and 0 bases from J, the gap between germline ends came to 4 bases. CDR3 sequence: CASSQFMNTEAFF. In DNA form, the CDR3 reads TGCGCCAGCAGCCAATTCATGAACACTGAAGCTTTCTTT.

V usage is TRBV29-1 and J usage is TRBJ1-3; maybe TRBD1 (6 bases). The V gene lost 1 base and the J gene lost 0 bases, with 16 bases spanning the gap. CDR1 SQVTM and CDR2 ANQGSEA come from the germline V gene. The CDR3 contains 17 residues. CDR3 loop: CSVEVPWGRGSGNTIYF. CDR3 nucleotides: TGCAGCGTTGAAGTCCCCTGGGGCAGGGGCTCTGGAAACACCATATATTTT.

The gene calls are TRBV7-8 and TRBJ1-5, with a tentative D call TRBD1 (6 bases). Germline CDR1 is SGHVS and CDR2 is FQNEAQ. This CDR3 spans 13 amino acids. With 2 bases removed from V and 9 bases from J, the gap between germline ends came to 11 bases. The CDR3 nucleotides read TGTGCCAGCAGCTTATCAGGGGTTGCGCCCCAGCATTTT. Encoded protein: CASSLSGVAPQHF.

The count of this clone is one. The chain combines TRBV19 with TRBJ2-7, with 7 bases fitting TRBD2. The junction had 11 bases not matched to a gene; V was cut back by 3 bases and J by 6 bases. Germline V lookup: CDR1 LNHDA, CDR2 SQIVND (reference sequence). This CDR3 region has 15 residues. The DNA of the CDR3 is TGTGCCAGTAGTATCTCCCCCGGACTAGTTGGCGAGCAGTACTTC. Amino acid sequence: CASSISPGLVGEQYF.